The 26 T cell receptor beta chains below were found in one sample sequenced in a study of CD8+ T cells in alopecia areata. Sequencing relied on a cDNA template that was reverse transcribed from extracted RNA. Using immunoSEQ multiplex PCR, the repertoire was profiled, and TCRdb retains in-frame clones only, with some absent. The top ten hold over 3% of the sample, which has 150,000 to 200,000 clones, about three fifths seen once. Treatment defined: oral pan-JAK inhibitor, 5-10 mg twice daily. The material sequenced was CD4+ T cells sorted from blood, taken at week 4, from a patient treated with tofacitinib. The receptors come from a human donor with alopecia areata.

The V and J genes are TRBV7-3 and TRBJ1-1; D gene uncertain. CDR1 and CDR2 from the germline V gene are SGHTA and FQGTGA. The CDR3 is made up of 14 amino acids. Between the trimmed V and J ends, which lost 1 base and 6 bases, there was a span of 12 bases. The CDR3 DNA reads TGTGCCAGCAGCTTAAATTCTATGACTTCTGAAGCTTTCTTT. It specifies CASSLNSMTSEAFF.

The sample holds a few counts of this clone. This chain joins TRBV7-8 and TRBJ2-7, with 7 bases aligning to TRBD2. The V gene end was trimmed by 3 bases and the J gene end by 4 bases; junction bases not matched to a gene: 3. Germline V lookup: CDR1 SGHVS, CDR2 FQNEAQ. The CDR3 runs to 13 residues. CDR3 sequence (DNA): TGTGCCAGCAGCTTGGGGGGAGGGTACGAGCAGTACTTC. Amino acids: CASSLGGGYEQYF.

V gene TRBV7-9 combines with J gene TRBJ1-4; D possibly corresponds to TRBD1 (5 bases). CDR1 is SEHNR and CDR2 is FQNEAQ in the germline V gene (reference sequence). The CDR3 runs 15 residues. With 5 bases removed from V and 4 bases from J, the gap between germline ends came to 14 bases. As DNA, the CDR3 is TGTGCCAGCAGCCTACGGGGACGGTTTAATGAAAAACTGTTTTTT. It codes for CASSLRGRFNEKLFF.

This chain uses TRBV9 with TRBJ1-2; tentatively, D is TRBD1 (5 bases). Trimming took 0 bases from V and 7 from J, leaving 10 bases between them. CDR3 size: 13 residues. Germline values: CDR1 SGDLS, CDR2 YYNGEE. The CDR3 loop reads CASSVVTGGGYTF. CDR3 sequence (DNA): TGTGCCAGCAGCGTAGTAACAGGTGGTGGCTACACCTTC.

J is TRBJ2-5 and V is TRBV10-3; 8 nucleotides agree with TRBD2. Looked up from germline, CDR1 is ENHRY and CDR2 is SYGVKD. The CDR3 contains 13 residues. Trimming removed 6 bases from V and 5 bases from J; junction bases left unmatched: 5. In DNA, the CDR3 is TGTGCCATCAGCGTCGAGCGGGGGGAGACCCAGTACTTC. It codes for CAISVERGETQYF.

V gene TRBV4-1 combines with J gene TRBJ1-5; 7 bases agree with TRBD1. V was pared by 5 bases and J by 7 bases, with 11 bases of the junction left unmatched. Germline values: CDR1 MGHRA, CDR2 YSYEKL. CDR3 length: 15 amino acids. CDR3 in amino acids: CASSSPGQLQQPQHF. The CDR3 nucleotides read TGCGCCAGCAGCTCTCCGGGACAGTTGCAACAGCCCCAGCATTTT.

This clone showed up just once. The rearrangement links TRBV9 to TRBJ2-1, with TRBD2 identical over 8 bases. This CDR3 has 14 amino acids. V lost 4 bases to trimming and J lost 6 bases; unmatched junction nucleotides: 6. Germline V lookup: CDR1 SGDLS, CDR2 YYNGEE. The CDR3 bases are TGTGCCAGCAGCATACGGACTAGCTCCAATGAGCAGTTCTTC. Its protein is CASSIRTSSNEQFF.

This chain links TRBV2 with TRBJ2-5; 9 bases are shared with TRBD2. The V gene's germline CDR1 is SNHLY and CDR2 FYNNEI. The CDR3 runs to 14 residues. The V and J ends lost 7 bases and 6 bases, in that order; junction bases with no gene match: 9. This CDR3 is CASIGGGAVKTQYF. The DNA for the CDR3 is TGTGCCAGCATTGGCGGGGGGGCCGTGAAGACCCAGTACTTC.

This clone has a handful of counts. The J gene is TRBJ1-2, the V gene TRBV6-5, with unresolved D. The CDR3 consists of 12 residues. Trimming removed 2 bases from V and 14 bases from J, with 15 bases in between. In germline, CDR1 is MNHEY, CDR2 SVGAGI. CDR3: CASSYEGRKYTF. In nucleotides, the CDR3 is TGTGCCAGCAGTTACGAGGGAAGGAAGTATACCTTC.

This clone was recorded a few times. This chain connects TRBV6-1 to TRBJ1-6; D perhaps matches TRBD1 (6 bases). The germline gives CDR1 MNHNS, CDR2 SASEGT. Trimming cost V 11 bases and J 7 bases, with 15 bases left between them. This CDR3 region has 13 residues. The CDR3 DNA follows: TGTGCCGCCGGGGGCAGCAGGAATTCACCCCTCCACTTT. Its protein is CAAGGSRNSPLHF.

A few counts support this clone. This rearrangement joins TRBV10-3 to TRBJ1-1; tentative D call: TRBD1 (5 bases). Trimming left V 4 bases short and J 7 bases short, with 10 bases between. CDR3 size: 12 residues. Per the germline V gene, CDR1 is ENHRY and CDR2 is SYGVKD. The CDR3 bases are TGTGCCATCAGTGGTGGGGGAGGTGAAGCTTTCTTT. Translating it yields CAISGGGGEAFF.

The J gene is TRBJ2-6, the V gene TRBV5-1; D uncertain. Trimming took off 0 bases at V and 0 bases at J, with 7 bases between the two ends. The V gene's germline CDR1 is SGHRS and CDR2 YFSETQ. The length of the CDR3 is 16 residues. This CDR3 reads CASSLGVGSGANVLTF. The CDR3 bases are TGCGCCAGCAGCTTGGGGGTAGGCTCTGGGGCCAACGTCCTGACTTTC.

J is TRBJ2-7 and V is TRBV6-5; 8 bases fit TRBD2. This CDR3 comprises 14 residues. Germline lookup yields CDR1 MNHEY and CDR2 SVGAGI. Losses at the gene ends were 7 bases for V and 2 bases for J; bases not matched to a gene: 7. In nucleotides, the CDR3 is TGTGCCAGCACGCGGGGGGACGGAACCTACGAGCAGTACTTC. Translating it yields CASTRGDGTYEQYF.

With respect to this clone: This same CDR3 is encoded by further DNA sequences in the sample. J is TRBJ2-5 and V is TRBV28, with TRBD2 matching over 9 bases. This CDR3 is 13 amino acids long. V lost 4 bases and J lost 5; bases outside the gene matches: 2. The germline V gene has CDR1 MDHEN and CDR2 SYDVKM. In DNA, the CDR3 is TGTGCCAGCAGTTCTAGCGGGGAGGAGACCCAGTACTTC. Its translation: CASSSSGEETQYF.

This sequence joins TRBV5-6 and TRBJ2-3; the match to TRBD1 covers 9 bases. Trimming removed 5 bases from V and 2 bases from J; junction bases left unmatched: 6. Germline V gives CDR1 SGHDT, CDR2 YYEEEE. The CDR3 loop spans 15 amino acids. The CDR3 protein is CASSTWDRVTDTQYF. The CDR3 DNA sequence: TGTGCCAGCAGTACTTGGGACAGGGTCACAGATACGCAGTATTTT.

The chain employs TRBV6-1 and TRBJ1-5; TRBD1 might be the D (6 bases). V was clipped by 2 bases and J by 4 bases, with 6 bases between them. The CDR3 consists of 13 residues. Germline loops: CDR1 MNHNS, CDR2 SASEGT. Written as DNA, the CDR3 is TGTGCCAGCAGTGAAACAGGGAATCAGCCCCAGCATTTT. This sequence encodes CASSETGNQPQHF.

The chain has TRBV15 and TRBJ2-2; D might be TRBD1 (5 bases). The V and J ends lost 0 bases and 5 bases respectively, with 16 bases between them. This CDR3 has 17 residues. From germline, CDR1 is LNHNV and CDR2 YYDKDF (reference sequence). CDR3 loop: CATSRDITGRETGELFF. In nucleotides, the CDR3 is TGTGCCACCAGCAGAGATATCACAGGCAGAGAAACCGGGGAGCTGTTTTTT.

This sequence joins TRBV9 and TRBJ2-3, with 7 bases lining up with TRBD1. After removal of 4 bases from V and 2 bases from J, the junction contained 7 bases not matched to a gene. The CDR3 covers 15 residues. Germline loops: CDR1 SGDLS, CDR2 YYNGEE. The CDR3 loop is CASSTFGQDTDTQYF. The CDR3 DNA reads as TGTGCCAGCAGCACCTTCGGACAGGACACAGATACGCAGTATTTT. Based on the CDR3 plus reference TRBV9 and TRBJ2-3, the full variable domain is DSGVTQTPKHLITATGQRVTLRCSPRSGDLSVYWYQQSLDQGLQFLIQYYNGEERAKGNILERFSAQQFPDLHSELNLSSLELGDSALYFCASSTFGQDTDTQYFGPGTRLTVL.

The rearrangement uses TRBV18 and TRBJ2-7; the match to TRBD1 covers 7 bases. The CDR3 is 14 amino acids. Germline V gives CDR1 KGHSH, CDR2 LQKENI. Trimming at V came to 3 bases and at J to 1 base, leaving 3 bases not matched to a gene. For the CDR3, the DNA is TGTGCCAGCTCACCCTTGGGACAGTCCTACGAGCAGTACTTC. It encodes CASSPLGQSYEQYF.

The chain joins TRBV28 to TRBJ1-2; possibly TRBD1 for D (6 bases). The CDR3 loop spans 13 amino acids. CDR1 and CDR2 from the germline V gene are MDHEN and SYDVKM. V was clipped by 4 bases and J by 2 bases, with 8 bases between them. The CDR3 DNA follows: TGTGCCAGCAGTTCCGGACAGAACTATGGCTACACCTTC. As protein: CASSSGQNYGYTF.

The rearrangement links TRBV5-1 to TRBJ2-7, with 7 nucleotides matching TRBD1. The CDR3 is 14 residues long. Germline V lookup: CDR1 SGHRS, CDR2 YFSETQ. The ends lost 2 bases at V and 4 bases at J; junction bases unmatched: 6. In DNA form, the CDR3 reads TGCGCCAGCAGCTTCTGGGACAGTAAATACGAGCAGTACTTC. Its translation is CASSFWDSKYEQYF.

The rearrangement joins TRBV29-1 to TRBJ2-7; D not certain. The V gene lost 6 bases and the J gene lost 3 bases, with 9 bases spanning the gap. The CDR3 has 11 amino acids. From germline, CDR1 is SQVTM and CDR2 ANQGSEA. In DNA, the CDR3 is TGCAGCGTCCTCACGGGCTACGAGCAGTACTTC. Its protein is CSVLTGYEQYF.

CDR3 DNA sequence: TGTGCCATCAGTACTAGCGCTGAACAAGAGACCCAGTACTTC. It translates to CAISTSAEQETQYF. The chain has TRBV10-3 and TRBJ2-5; 7 nucleotides agree with TRBD2. Germline-derived CDR1 and CDR2 are ENHRY and SYGVKD. The CDR3 sequence is 14 residues long. With V trimmed by 5 bases and J by 2 bases, 5 bases remained unmatched.

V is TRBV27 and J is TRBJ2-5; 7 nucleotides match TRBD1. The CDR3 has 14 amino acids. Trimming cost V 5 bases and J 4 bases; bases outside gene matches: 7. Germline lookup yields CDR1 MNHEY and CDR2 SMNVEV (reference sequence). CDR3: CASSLIDRAETQYF. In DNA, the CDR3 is TGTGCCAGCAGTCTGATCGACAGGGCAGAGACCCAGTACTTC.

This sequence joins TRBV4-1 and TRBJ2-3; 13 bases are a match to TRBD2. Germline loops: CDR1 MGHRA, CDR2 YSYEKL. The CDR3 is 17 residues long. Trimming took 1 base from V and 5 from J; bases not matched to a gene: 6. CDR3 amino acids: CASSQAGTSGVEDTQYF. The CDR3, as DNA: TGCGCCAGCAGCCAAGCTGGGACTAGCGGGGTGGAAGATACGCAGTATTTT.

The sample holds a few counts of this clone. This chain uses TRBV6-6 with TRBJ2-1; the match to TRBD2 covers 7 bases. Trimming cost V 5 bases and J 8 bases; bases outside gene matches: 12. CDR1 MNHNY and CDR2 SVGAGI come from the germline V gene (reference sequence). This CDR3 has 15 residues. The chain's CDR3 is CASSVGAGLMDEQFF. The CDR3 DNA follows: TGTGCCAGCAGTGTTGGAGCGGGGTTAATGGATGAGCAGTTCTTC.